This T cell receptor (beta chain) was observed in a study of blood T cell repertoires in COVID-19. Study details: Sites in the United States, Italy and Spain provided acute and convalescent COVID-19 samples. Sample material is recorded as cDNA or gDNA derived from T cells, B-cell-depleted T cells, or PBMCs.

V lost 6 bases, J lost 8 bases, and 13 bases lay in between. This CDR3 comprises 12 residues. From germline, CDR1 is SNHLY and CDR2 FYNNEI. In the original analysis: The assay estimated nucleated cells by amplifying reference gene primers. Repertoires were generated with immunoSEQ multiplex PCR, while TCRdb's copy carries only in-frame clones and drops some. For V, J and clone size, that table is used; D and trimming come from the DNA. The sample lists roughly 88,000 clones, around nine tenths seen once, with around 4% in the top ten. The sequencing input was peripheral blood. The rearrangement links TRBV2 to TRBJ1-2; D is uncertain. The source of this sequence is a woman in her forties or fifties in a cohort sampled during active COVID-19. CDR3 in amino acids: CASRSGSRGYTF. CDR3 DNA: TGTGCCAGCAGGTCAGGCAGCCGGGGCTACACCTTC.